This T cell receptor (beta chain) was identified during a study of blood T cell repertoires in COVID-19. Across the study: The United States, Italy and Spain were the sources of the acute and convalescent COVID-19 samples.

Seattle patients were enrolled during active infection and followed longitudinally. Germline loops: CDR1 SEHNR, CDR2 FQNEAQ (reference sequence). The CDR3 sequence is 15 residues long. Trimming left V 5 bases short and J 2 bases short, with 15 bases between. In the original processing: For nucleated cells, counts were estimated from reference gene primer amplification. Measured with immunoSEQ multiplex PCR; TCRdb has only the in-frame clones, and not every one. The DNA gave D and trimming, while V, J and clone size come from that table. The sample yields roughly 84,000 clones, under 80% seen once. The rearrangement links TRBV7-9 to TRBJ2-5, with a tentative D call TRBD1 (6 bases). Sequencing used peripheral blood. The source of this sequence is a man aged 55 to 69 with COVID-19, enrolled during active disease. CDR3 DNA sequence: TGTGCCAGCAGCCCAGGGGTGGCGGAGCAAGAGACCCAGTACTTC. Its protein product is CASSPGVAEQETQYF.